The next 26 T cell receptor beta chains were all read from a single sample in a study of blood T cell repertoires in COVID-19 (TCRdb year 2020). Preparation of the library involved the immunoSEQ multiplex PCR assay. TCRdb carries this immuneACCESS record with in-frame sequences only. Its versions omit some clonotypes, under half of them owing to an unresolved V gene in the studies checked, with the rest unexplained. The sample table holds over 150,000 clones, of which roughly 86% were seen once. Jointly, the top ten make up approximately 2.5% of the sample. The material sequenced was peripheral blood. The receptors shown here come from a man aged 40-50 years with active or convalescent COVID-19.

The chain joins TRBV6-1 to TRBJ1-3; perhaps TRBD1 as D (5 bases). Germline CDR1 is MNHNS and CDR2 is SASEGT. The ends were cut back, 4 bases at V and 0 bases at J, with 13 bases in the middle. The CDR3 has 16 residues. The CDR3 region is CASSVNRLVSGNTIYF. The CDR3 region has the DNA TGTGCCAGCAGTGTGAACAGGCTTGTCTCTGGAAACACCATATATTTT.

The table lists this clone with a count of one. V usage is TRBV12-3 or TRBV12-4 and J usage is TRBJ1-1; maybe TRBD1 (5 bases). The CDR3 length is 13 residues. V was shortened by 7 bases and J by 1 base, with 10 bases between the two germline ends. The CDR3 sequence is CASNPTENTEAFF. The CDR3 region has the DNA TGTGCCAGCAATCCGACAGAGAACACTGAAGCTTTCTTT.

The genes are TRBV7-9 and TRBJ1-4, with TRBD1 matching over 12 bases. From germline, CDR1 is SEHNR and CDR2 FQNEAQ (reference sequence). V shed 0 bases, J shed 7 bases, and the junction held 9 bases outside the gene matches. The CDR3 spans 18 residues. The CDR3 DNA sequence: TGTGCCAGCAGCTTAGCCGGGACAGGGGGCGCTTATGGTGAAAAACTGTTTTTT. It yields the protein CASSLAGTGGAYGEKLFF. Full variable domain (rest looked up from reference TRBV7-9 and TRBJ1-4): DTGVSQNPRHKITKRGQNVTFRCDPISEHNRLYWYRQTLGQGPEFLTYFQNEAQLEKSRLLSDRFSAERPKGSFSTLEIQRTEQGDSAMYLCASSLAGTGGAYGEKLFFGSGTQLSVL.

This clone showed up just a few times. J is TRBJ1-3 and V is TRBV19; TRBD1 aligns across 7 bases. V shed 6 bases and J 0 bases; nucleotides not matched to a gene: 5. CDR1 LNHDA and CDR2 SQIVND come from the germline V gene (reference sequence). This CDR3 region has 15 residues. This CDR3 reads CASRNRGGSGNTIYF. For the CDR3, the DNA is TGTGCCAGTAGAAACAGGGGAGGCTCTGGAAACACCATATATTTT.

This chain uses TRBV19 with TRBJ2-3; 10 bases fit TRBD2. V shed 3 bases and J 3 bases; nucleotides not matched to a gene: 3. CDR3 size: 15 residues. In germline, CDR1 is LNHDA, CDR2 SQIVND (reference sequence). CDR3 residues: CASSILSGGTDTQYF. The CDR3 DNA follows: TGTGCCAGTAGTATCCTTAGCGGGGGGACAGATACGCAGTATTTT.

DNA for the CDR3: TGCGCCAGCAGCTTTTCCCCAGGGGGCGGCTACACCTTC. This translates into CASSFSPGGGYTF. The chain recombines TRBV5-1 with TRBJ1-2; TRBD1 matches 8 bases. The CDR3 is 13 amino acids. The germline gives CDR1 SGHRS, CDR2 YFSETQ. With V trimmed by 2 bases and J by 8 bases, 5 bases remained unmatched.

This chain connects TRBV4-1 to TRBJ2-1; D is ambiguous. From germline, CDR1 is MGHRA and CDR2 YSYEKL. V was shortened by 3 bases and J by 5 bases, with 14 bases between the two germline ends. The CDR3 length is 15 residues. Written as DNA, the CDR3 is TGCGCCAGCAGCCATCCCCATGAGCGAGACAATGAGCAGTTCTTC. Amino acids: CASSHPHERDNEQFF.

This clone turned up a few times. This chain joins TRBV2 and TRBJ1-1; no firm D call. Trimming shortened V by 7 bases and J by 2 bases, and 5 bases separated the two germline ends. Germline CDR1 reads SNHLY; CDR2 reads FYNNEI. This CDR3 is 11 amino acids long. The CDR3 region has the DNA TGTGCCAGCAATTTAAACACTGAAGCTTTCTTT. It yields the protein CASNLNTEAFF.

The chain combines TRBV2 with TRBJ1-4, with 8 bases aligning to TRBD1. V gave up 4 bases and J gave up 8 bases; unmatched junction bases: 6. The CDR3 length is 14 residues. Germline lookup yields CDR1 SNHLY and CDR2 FYNNEI. CDR3 region: CASSAQGAEEKLFF. CDR3 DNA sequence: TGTGCCAGCAGTGCCCAGGGGGCGGAAGAAAAACTGTTTTTT.

The count of this clone is one. V and J are TRBV7-2 and TRBJ1-5, with D perhaps matching TRBD1 (5 bases). In germline, CDR1 is SGHTA, CDR2 FQGNSA. V was shortened by 0 bases and J by 4 bases, with 13 bases between the two germline ends. The CDR3 runs to 16 residues. The CDR3 sequence is CASSLALGVVNQPQHF. The CDR3 DNA is TGTGCCAGCAGCTTAGCGCTAGGGGTAGTGAATCAGCCCCAGCATTTT.

CDR3: CAISGAYEQYF. CDR3 nucleotide sequence: TGTGCCATCTCCGGGGCCTACGAGCAGTACTTC. This chain links TRBV10-3 with TRBJ2-7; D is perhaps TRBD2 (5 bases). Germline V gene data show CDR1 as ENHRY and CDR2 as SYGVKD. V was pared by 8 bases and J by 2 bases, with 7 bases between. CDR3 length: 11 residues.

The genes are TRBV6-2 or TRBV6-3 and TRBJ1-2; TRBD1 is a possible D gene (6 bases). CDR1 and CDR2 from the germline V gene are MNHEY and SVGEGT. The CDR3 contains 12 residues. Trimming cost V 6 bases and J 8 bases, with 13 bases left between them. This chain's CDR3 is CASSPTGIGYTF. The CDR3 coding sequence is TGTGCCAGCAGCCCTACAGGGATAGGCTACACCTTC.

The V and J genes are TRBV10-2 and TRBJ1-6; TRBD1 matches at 7 bases. The CDR3 runs 16 residues. The trim removed 4 bases at V and 0 bases at J, leaving 3 bases unmatched. Germline V CDR1 and CDR2: WSHSY, SAAADI. This CDR3 reads CASSGTGSSYNSPLHF. In DNA, the CDR3 is TGCGCCAGCAGTGGGACAGGAAGCTCCTATAATTCACCCCTCCACTTT.

The chain uses TRBV5-8 and TRBJ1-5; D is ambiguous. This CDR3 has 15 residues. V was trimmed by 2 bases and J by 0 bases, leaving 9 bases between them. Germline V gene lookup returns CDR1 SGHTS and CDR2 YDEGEE. The CDR3 sequence: CASSLSGFSNQPQHF. The CDR3 region has the DNA TGTGCCAGCAGCTTATCAGGTTTTAGCAATCAGCCCCAGCATTTT.

This chain uses TRBV25-1 with TRBJ2-5; TRBD1 matches 10 bases. This CDR3 is built from 17 residues. V lost 5 bases and J lost 4; bases outside the gene matches: 13. Germline V gives CDR1 MGHDK, CDR2 SYGVNS. CDR3 residues: CASSTGTGVDWRETQYF. The CDR3 region has the DNA TGTGCCAGCAGTACCGGGACAGGGGTAGATTGGAGAGAGACCCAGTACTTC. The full variable domain, in which reference TRBV25-1 and TRBJ2-5 provide the parts outside the CDR3, is EADIYQTPRYLVIGTGKKITLECSQTMGHDKMYWYQQDPGMELHLIHYSYGVNSTEKGDLSSESTVSRIRTEHFPLTLESARPSHTSQYLCASSTGTGVDWRETQYFGPGTRLLVL.

The J gene is TRBJ2-3, the V gene TRBV7-2, with 9 positions matching TRBD2. The CDR3 runs 15 residues. Germline V gives CDR1 SGHTA, CDR2 FQGNSA. With 1 base clipped from V and 5 bases from J, the junction kept 4 bases outside the gene matches. The CDR3 DNA follows: TGTGCCAGCAGCTTAGATAGTAGCGGGGGAGATACGCAGTATTTT. This gives the protein CASSLDSSGGDTQYF.

The CDR3 spells CAWTTERGMGYTF. The DNA of the CDR3 is TGTGCCTGGACCACCGAAAGGGGGATGGGCTACACCTTC. V is TRBV30 and J is TRBJ1-2, with D possibly TRBD1 on 6 matching bases. Deletions cut 4 bases from V and 8 bases from J, with 17 bases between. This CDR3 has 13 amino acids. From germline, CDR1 is GTSNPN and CDR2 SVGIG (reference sequence). Using reference TRBV30 and TRBJ1-2 for the parts outside the CDR3, the full variable domain is SQTIHQWPATLVQPVGSPLSLECTVEGTSNPNLYWYRQAAGRGLQLLFYSVGIGQISSEVPQNLSASRPQDRQFILSSKKLLLSDSGFYLCAWTTERGMGYTFGSGTRLTVV.

This clone came up a few times. The chain has TRBV25-1 and TRBJ2-7, with 11 bases that match TRBD2. Germline CDR1 reads MGHDK; CDR2 reads SYGVNS. J gave up 1 base and V 4 bases, and 0 bases lay outside the gene matches. The CDR3 is made up of 14 amino acids. The CDR3 DNA reads as TGTGCCAGCAGTGGGACTAGCGGGTCCTACGAGCAGTACTTC. It yields the protein CASSGTSGSYEQYF.

This rearrangement joins TRBV19 to TRBJ2-7, with TRBD1 matching over 10 bases. The CDR3 is made up of 15 amino acids. J was trimmed by 3 bases and V by 8 bases; bases with no gene match: 10. Per the germline V gene, CDR1 is LNHDA and CDR2 is SQIVND (reference sequence). The CDR3 coding sequence is TGTGCCAGTCGGGACAGGGGATCGGTGGACTACGAGCAGTACTTC. Its translation is CASRDRGSVDYEQYF.

CDR3 bases: TGTGCCAGCAGCTATCGTGGGGCCGGTCACAATGAGCAGTTCTTC. Its protein is CASSYRGAGHNEQFF. The genes are TRBV7-3 and TRBJ2-1; tentative D call: TRBD1 (5 bases). This CDR3 region has 15 residues. Germline V lookup: CDR1 SGHTA, CDR2 FQGTGA. The V end lost 4 bases, the J end lost 5 bases, and 15 bases lay between the germline ends.

Worth noting for this clone: One junction end disagrees with the germline gene, perhaps due to a read error. The gene calls are TRBV28 and TRBJ1-2; no firm D call. Per germline, CDR1 MDHEN and CDR2 SYDVKM. The CDR3 sequence is 11 residues long. In DNA form, the CDR3 reads TGTGCCAGCAGTCTCACCCGGCGGCGGCATTTC. Translation gives CASSLTRRRHF.

J is TRBJ2-1 and V is TRBV3-1 (or the pseudogene TRBV3-2); D is undetermined. Trimming stripped 0 bases from V and 9 bases from J, with 9 bases between. CDR1 and CDR2 (germline): LGHDT, YNNKEL (reference sequence). The CDR3 sequence is 13 residues long. This CDR3 reads CASSQDVSGEQFF. DNA for the CDR3: TGTGCCAGCAGCCAAGATGTCTCGGGTGAGCAGTTCTTC.

This clone was counted once. The rearrangement links TRBV9 to TRBJ2-5; D is perhaps TRBD2 (6 bases). With 0 bases removed from V and 3 bases from J, the gap between germline ends came to 15 bases. CDR1 and CDR2 from the germline V gene are SGDLS and YYNGEE. The CDR3 consists of 16 residues. The CDR3 sequence is CASSVATRGGKETQYF. CDR3 sequence (DNA): TGTGCCAGCAGCGTAGCTACACGGGGCGGGAAAGAGACCCAGTACTTC.

The genes are TRBV7-9 and TRBJ1-1; a weak D match, TRBD1 (5 bases). Germline V gene sequence: CDR1 SEHNR, CDR2 FQNEAQ (reference sequence). This CDR3 has 15 residues. Trimming removed 2 bases from V and 7 bases from J, with 17 bases in between. As DNA, the CDR3 is TGTGCCAGCAGCTTATTAGCAGGGAATACTGGTGAAGCTTTCTTT. Protein product: CASSLLAGNTGEAFF.

The chain joins TRBV6-5 to TRBJ2-5; TRBD1 might be the D (6 bases). The V and J ends lost 2 bases and 3 bases respectively, with 10 bases between them. The CDR3 runs 14 residues. Germline V gives CDR1 MNHEY, CDR2 SVGAGI. The chain's CDR3 is CASSYRTVKETQYF. CDR3 coding DNA: TGTGCCAGCAGTTACAGGACAGTCAAAGAGACCCAGTACTTC.

The chain joins TRBV18 to TRBJ2-1; 10 bases fit TRBD2. CDR3 length: 18 residues. V dropped 3 bases and J dropped 0; count of bases not matched to a gene: 8. Germline CDR1 reads KGHSH; CDR2 reads LQKENI. CDR3 DNA sequence: TGTGCCAGCTCACCCGGCGGTAGCGGGGGGAGCTCCTACAATGAGCAGTTCTTC. Translating it yields CASSPGGSGGSSYNEQFF.